Sequencing of this T cell receptor beta chain was carried out in a study of PD-1 blockade in classical Hodgkin lymphoma. Relapses following autologous stem cell transplantation were seen in all patients, with brentuximab vedotin exposure varying. Data came from immunoSEQ multiplex PCR; TCRdb stores just in-frame clones and leaves some out. The table lists 100,000 or so clones, roughly 90% of them singletons. Study-wide results and limits: The study found complete responders had baseline diversity similar to newly diagnosed patients. The study found that TCR diversity rose significantly by C4D1 in CD4+ but not CD8+ cells.

Germline V gene sequence: CDR1 LNHDA, CDR2 SQIVND (reference sequence). This CDR3 is 14 amino acids long. V lost 4 bases and J 4 bases, leaving 11 bases between the germline ends. Note on this clone: What it binds is not known.

The sample here was peripheral blood mononuclear cells (PBMCs), taken before the second cycle of nivolumab. The chain couples TRBV19 to TRBJ1-5, with D unresolved. The TCR sequence derives from a human donor with classical Hodgkin lymphoma. CDR3 coding DNA: TGTGCCAGTAGTAGGAGTCAATGGAATCAGCCCCAGCATTTT. Encoded protein: CASSRSQWNQPQHF.